This entry describes one T cell receptor (beta chain). Only a few counts were recorded for this clone. Its antigen is currently not known. No base qualities exist here, and no much larger clone lies one base off it. The High Capacity cDNA Reverse Transcription Kit was used to reverse transcribe all of the isolated RNA, meaning that expressed TCRB transcripts were what got sequenced. Deep immunoSEQ sequencing was performed on naive, central memory and regulatory T cell samples, with an average of approximately 3.9 million total reads per sample. Sorted cells were lysed in RLT buffer, and RNA was extracted using DNase-treated RNeasy Micro or Mini kits according to cell number. To prevent cross-contamination, every cell subset was processed on its own, while patient and healthy donor samples were processed together. TCRB sequences were amplified from cDNA with the immunoSEQ multiplex PCR, producing 87-bp fragments spanning the CDR3 region. Sequencing of the amplicons was performed on the Illumina HiSeq platform. The study's processing was this. Synthetic template baselines were used to correct PCR bias computationally, reads within Hamming distance 2 were collapsed together, and singletons that could not be merged were discarded. By aligning reads against IMGT, V, D and J genes, CDR3 length, and insertions or deletions at six rearrangement sites were assigned. Within each subset, clonotype counts were normalized to the number of sorted cells before true diversity and Gini coefficients were calculated with the tcR R package. The overlap coefficient, calculated on TCRB nucleotide sequences, was used to measure repertoire sharing. Out-of-frame TCRB sequences from naive cells were analyzed to stand in for the pre-selection repertoire. The table comes from immuneACCESS by way of TCRdb, which keeps in-frame sequences with V and J called. Part of the clones is missing from these tables; in studies checked, under half for an unresolved V gene and the rest for unknown reasons. That table furnishes V, J and clone size, whereas the DNA furnished D and trimming. For this sample there are 200,000 to 300,000 clones; 20% appear just once. About 0.028% of the sample goes to the ten largest clones.

This sample was included in a study of beta chain features in type 1 diabetes listed by TCRdb under 2018. At the level of the whole study: Patients and healthy donors did not differ in mean age, gender distribution, total cell number or subset yield. A total of 90 million to 120 million sorted cells were examined across all samples, and a strong correlation was observed between cell number per subset and RNA yield. In the study, TCRB repertoires of sorted circulating CD4+ T cell subsets from recently diagnosed type 1 diabetes patients were compared with those of matched healthy donors. Whereas all 28 donors provided naive and central memory subsets, regulatory and stem cell-like memory subsets were isolated from just 8 patients and roughly eight healthy donors. The full study reports these points: The naive, central memory and regulatory TCRB repertoires appeared to resemble one another more closely among patients than among healthy donors. Because cDNA was sequenced instead of genomic DNA, activated cells with high expression could be over-represented, although the groups did not differ in activation or CD3 levels. PCR might favor shorter templates, but patient and control samples were amplified and corrected together, so any skew would affect both groups equally. HLA sub-analyses involved small numbers of individuals, so any influence of HLA type on TCRB rearrangement remained unresolved. In all four CD4+ subsets, TCRB CDR3 length was moderately but significantly shorter in type 1 diabetes patients. Patients with type 1 diabetes made fewer insertions and deleted more nucleotides at VDJ recombination sites, implying thymic rearrangement abnormalities.

Each donor gave one peripheral blood draw, averaging approximately 0.11 L, which was collected into heparinised tubes. Naive, central memory, regulatory and stem cell-like memory CD4+ T cells were sorted on a BD FACSAria II using a panel including CD45RO, CCR7, CD25, CD127, CD95 and CD27. Every sorted population had a purity above 95%. PBMCs were isolated immediately by Lymphoprep density gradient centrifugation and stained directly without culture. So that batch effects would be minimized, each experiment stained and sorted samples in pairs, pairing one healthy donor with one patient. The germline ends are 5 bases apart after V is trimmed by 3 bases and J by 0 bases. The CDR3 contains 13 residues, cysteine and phenylalanine counted. Only the CDR3 region is kept as DNA, spanning 39 bases read in frame from base 1. Looking up the germline V gene yields CDR1 SNHLY and CDR2 FYNNEI.

This receptor chain uses TRBV2 and TRBJ1-1; 5 matching bases give a weak D call of TRBD1. Sequencing used naive CD4+ T cells from blood. The sample's cell subset or site label is to be understood as: true naive CD4+ T cells. This TCR came from a middle-aged woman with type 1 diabetes. The CDR3 protein: CASSETVNTEAFF. The nucleotide sequence is TGTGCCAGCAGTGAGACAGTGAACACTGAAGCTTTCTTT. The CDR3, completed at both ends by the reference TRBV2 and TRBJ1-1 genes, gives the full variable domain EPEVTQTPSHQVTQMGQEVILRCVPISNHLYFYWYRQILGQKVEFLVSFYNNEISEKSEIFDDQFSVERPDGSNFTLKIRSTKLEDSAMYFCASSETVNTEAFFGQGTRLTVV.